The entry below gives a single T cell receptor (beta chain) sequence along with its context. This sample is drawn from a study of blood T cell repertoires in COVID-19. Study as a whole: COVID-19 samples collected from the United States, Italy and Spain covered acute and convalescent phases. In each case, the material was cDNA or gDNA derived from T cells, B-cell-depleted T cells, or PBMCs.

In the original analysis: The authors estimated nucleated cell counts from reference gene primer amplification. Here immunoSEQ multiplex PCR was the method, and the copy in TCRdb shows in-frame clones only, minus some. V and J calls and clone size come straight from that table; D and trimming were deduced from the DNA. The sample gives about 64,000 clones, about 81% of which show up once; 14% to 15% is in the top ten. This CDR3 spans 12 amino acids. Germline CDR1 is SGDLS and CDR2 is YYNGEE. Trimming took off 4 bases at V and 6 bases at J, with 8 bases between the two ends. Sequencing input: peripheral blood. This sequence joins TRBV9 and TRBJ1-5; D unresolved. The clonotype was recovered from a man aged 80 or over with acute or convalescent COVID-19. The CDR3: CASSSGGQPQHF. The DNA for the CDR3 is TGTGCCAGCAGCTCAGGTGGTCAGCCCCAGCATTTT. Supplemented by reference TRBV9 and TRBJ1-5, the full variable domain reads DSGVTQTPKHLITATGQRVTLRCSPRSGDLSVYWYQQSLDQGLQFLIQYYNGEERAKGNILERFSAQQFPDLHSELNLSSLELGDSALYFCASSSGGQPQHFGDGTRLSIL.